These 27 T cell receptor beta chains originate from one sample sequenced in a study of T-cell reconstitution after alpha-beta-depleted transplantation in children. A TCRbeta library incorporating unique molecular identifiers was prepared. TCRdb independently ran MiXCR on the PCR reads; one entry per CDR3 protein. The table includes about 200,000 distinct CDR3 sequences, just under 6.5% detected once. The specimen comprised PBMCs, sampled before TCRalphabeta/CD19-depleted stem cell transplant. Receptor source: a girl in the first two years of life with combined immunodeficiency, due to receive a stem cell transplant.

This clonotype has just a few counts. The chain uses TRBV7-9 and TRBJ1-2, with D tentatively TRBD1 (6 bases). The CDR3 has 18 residues. Trimming removed 5 bases at V and 2 bases at J, with 24 bases between. CDR1 is SEHNR and CDR2 is FQNEAQ in the germline V gene (reference sequence). The CDR3 sequence is CASSITRRDNPWNYGYTF. CDR3 bases: TGTGCCAGCAGCATTACCCGCCGGGACAACCCCTGGAACTATGGCTACACCTTC.

Only a few counts were recorded for this clonotype. V gene TRBV5-5 combines with J gene TRBJ2-7, with D possibly TRBD2 on 5 matching bases. V lost 4 bases to trimming and J lost 3 bases, with 11 bases between them. From germline, CDR1 is SGHKS and CDR2 YYEKEE (reference sequence). The CDR3 contains 13 residues. This CDR3 is CASSPGINYEQYF. CDR3 DNA: TGTGCCAGCAGCCCCGGGATTAACTACGAGCAGTACTTC.

This clonotype was counted ten times or more. The chain has TRBV7-6 and TRBJ2-1; D not certain. CDR1 is SGHVS, CDR2 FNYEAQ, per germline. V was clipped by 5 bases and J by 0 bases, with 17 bases between them. CDR3 size: 17 residues. CDR3 protein: CASSAKLFPSSYNEQFF. CDR3 coding DNA: TGTGCCAGCAGCGCCAAACTCTTTCCGAGCTCCTACAATGAGCAGTTCTTC.

This clonotype was observed a single time. A much larger clone differs by one base, so this may be a read error. The CDR3 end shows no conserved phenylalanine or tryptophan, and so a read error is likely. The rearrangement links TRBV7-2 to TRBJ2-7; D is undetermined. V lost 5 bases and J 7 bases, leaving 15 bases between the germline ends. CDR1 SGHTA and CDR2 FQGNSA come from the germline V gene. CDR3 length equals 13 residues. The CDR3 here is CASSQPRTVEQYL. The CDR3 DNA reads as TGTGCCAGCAGCCAACCCCGAACGGTGGAGCAGTACCTC.

The chain combines TRBV6-1 with TRBJ1-2; 8 bases are shared with TRBD1. The germline CDR1 and CDR2 sequences are MNHNS and SASEGT. CDR3 length: 13 amino acids. Trimming cost V 6 bases and J 8 bases; bases outside gene matches: 8. CDR3 bases: TGTGCCAGCAGCCGCCAGGGGGCCGACGGCTACACCTTC. It specifies CASSRQGADGYTF.

This clonotype was observed many times. V gene TRBV4-3 combines with J gene TRBJ2-7; tentatively, D is TRBD2 (5 bases). Germline CDR1 and CDR2: LGHNA and YSLEER. V lost 1 base, J lost 4 bases, and 11 bases lay in between. The CDR3 loop spans 14 amino acids. The CDR3 is CASSQGVAGYEQYF. The CDR3 DNA is TGCGCCAGCAGCCAAGGGGTGGCGGGTTACGAGCAGTACTTC.

Many counts were recorded for this clonotype. The genes are TRBV14 and TRBJ2-2; D gene unclear. Trimming stripped 0 bases from V and 7 bases from J, with 12 bases between. The CDR3 contains 15 residues. Germline V lookup: CDR1 SGHDN, CDR2 FVKESK. The DNA for the CDR3 is TGTGCCAGCAGCCAAGACTGGAAGCGATTCGGGGAGCTGTTTTTT. Its protein is CASSQDWKRFGELFF.

The chain uses TRBV7-3 and TRBJ2-1; 10 nucleotides match TRBD1. Trimming took 5 bases from V and 7 from J; bases not matched to a gene: 17. The length of the CDR3 is 18 residues. CDR1 and CDR2 (germline): SGHTA, FQGTGA. CDR3 sequence: CASSLSHSLDRGRNEQFF. In DNA, the CDR3 is TGTGCCAGCAGCCTCAGCCACTCCCTCGACAGGGGGCGAAATGAGCAGTTCTTC.

V and J are TRBV7-2 and TRBJ2-7; D call uncertain. This CDR3 region has 14 residues. Germline CDR1 SGHTA, CDR2 FQGNSA. Trimming removed 0 bases from V and 0 bases from J, with 6 bases in between. The CDR3 reads CASSLAVGSYEQYF. The CDR3 DNA follows: TGTGCCAGCAGCTTAGCGGTGGGCTCCTACGAGCAGTACTTC.

The rearrangement joins TRBV2 to TRBJ1-1; D perhaps matches TRBD1 (6 bases). V was shortened by 2 bases and J by 6 bases, with 16 bases between the two germline ends. The CDR3 is made up of 15 amino acids. The V gene's germline CDR1 is SNHLY and CDR2 FYNNEI. The CDR3 here is CASSEIGGAGAEAFF. DNA of the CDR3: TGTGCCAGCAGTGAAATTGGTGGGGCAGGGGCTGAAGCTTTCTTT.

At least ten counts were recorded for this clonotype. This chain uses TRBV7-2 with TRBJ2-6, with D possibly being TRBD1 or TRBD2 (5 bases each). The CDR3 length is 17 residues. Germline loops: CDR1 SGHTA, CDR2 FQGNSA. The ends were cut back, 5 bases at V and 0 bases at J, with 14 bases in the middle. CDR3 amino acids: CASSPGRWSSGANVLTF. In nucleotides, the CDR3 is TGTGCCAGCAGCCCGGGACGGTGGTCCTCTGGGGCCAACGTCCTGACTTTC.

The chain employs TRBV2 and TRBJ1-4, with TRBD1 matching 9 bases. Germline V gene sequence: CDR1 SNHLY, CDR2 FYNNEI. The junction had 11 bases not matched to a gene; V was cut back by 6 bases and J by 6 bases. The CDR3 consists of 16 residues. The CDR3 spells CASSRRQGVDDEKLFF. The CDR3 DNA is TGTGCCAGCAGCCGACGACAGGGGGTTGACGATGAAAAACTGTTTTTT.

The CDR3 DNA follows: TGTGCCAGTAAACTCCTGAACACCGGGGAGCTGTTTTTT. The encoded protein is CASKLLNTGELFF. The chain employs TRBV19 and TRBJ2-2; D is unclear. V shed 7 bases and J shed 1 base, with 7 bases lying between them. The CDR3 covers 13 residues. In germline, CDR1 is LNHDA, CDR2 SQIVND (reference sequence).

This clonotype was counted at least ten times. The gene calls are TRBV4-3 and TRBJ2-7; the D is unclear. The ends were cut back, 1 base at V and 4 bases at J, with 8 bases in the middle. The CDR3 loop spans 13 amino acids. From germline, CDR1 is LGHNA and CDR2 YSLEER. CDR3 amino acids: CASSQVRWYEQYF. The CDR3 bases are TGCGCCAGCAGCCAAGTCAGGTGGTACGAGCAGTACTTC.

Comments on this clonotype: A read error may explain this, as a much larger clone is one base away. Because it lacks the conserved phenylalanine or tryptophan at the end, this CDR3 is likely a read error. The V gene is TRBV4-2, the J gene TRBJ1-3, with 7 bases fitting TRBD1. V trimming: 1 base; J trimming: 0 bases; junction bases outside the gene matches: 6. This CDR3 comprises 17 residues. Germline CDR1 is LGHNA and CDR2 is YNFKEQ. The CDR3 DNA follows: TGTGCCAGCAGCCAAGGACAGGGACTCTTCTCTGGAAACACCATATATTTA. This encodes CASSQGQGLFSGNTIYL.

This clonotype was observed many times. The rearrangement uses TRBV5-1 and TRBJ2-2; possibly TRBD1 for D (6 bases). This CDR3 has 15 amino acids. Germline values: CDR1 SGHRS, CDR2 YFSETQ. With 3 bases removed from V and 3 bases from J, the gap between germline ends came to 12 bases. The CDR3 DNA is TGCGCCAGCAGCTGGGGGACAATCGACACCGGGGAGCTGTTTTTT. Residues: CASSWGTIDTGELFF. Full variable domain (rest looked up from reference TRBV5-1 and TRBJ2-2): KAGVTQTPRYLIKTRGQQVTLSCSPISGHRSVSWYQQTPGQGLQFLFEYFSETQRNKGNFPGRFSGRQFSNSRSEMNVSTLELGDSALYLCASSWGTIDTGELFFGEGSRLTVL.

The V and J genes are TRBV4-3 and TRBJ2-7; D is perhaps TRBD1 or TRBD2 (7 bases each). V was clipped by 1 base and J by 4 bases, with 20 bases between them. Germline-derived CDR1 and CDR2 are LGHNA and YSLEER. There are 17 residues in the CDR3. This CDR3 is CASSQGPRQGLLYEQYF. The CDR3 DNA is TGCGCCAGCAGCCAAGGCCCCAGACAGGGACTACTATACGAGCAGTACTTC.

This clonotype was seen ten or more times. V is TRBV24-1 and J is TRBJ2-3; D not certain. The CDR3 extends over 12 amino acids. The germline V and J ends were trimmed by 6 bases and 2 bases, with 5 bases remaining between them. Per germline, CDR1 KGHDR and CDR2 SFDVKD. For the CDR3, the DNA is TGTGCCACCAGTTATGACACAGATACGCAGTATTTT. Translation gives CATSYDTDTQYF.

This clonotype showed up many times. J is TRBJ2-1 and V is TRBV6-2 or TRBV6-3; 7 bases align to TRBD2. V was pared by 7 bases and J by 6 bases, with 15 bases of the junction left unmatched. The germline V gene encodes CDR1 MNHEY and CDR2 SVGEGT. This CDR3 has 16 amino acids. This CDR3 is CASTPRVTGGINEQFF. The CDR3 nucleotides read TGTGCCAGCACCCCGAGGGTGACGGGAGGCATCAATGAGCAGTTCTTC.

This clonotype was detected many times. The J gene is TRBJ2-1, the V gene TRBV27, with TRBD2 matching over 8 bases. Germline CDR1 reads MNHEY; CDR2 reads SMNVEV (reference sequence). V shed 6 bases and J 4 bases; nucleotides not matched to a gene: 5. The CDR3 totals 14 residues. CDR3 protein: CASRSGGEYNEQFF. CDR3 nucleotides: TGTGCCAGCAGATCGGGGGGGGAATACAATGAGCAGTTCTTC.

This clonotype has a count of ten or more. This chain links TRBV11-2 with TRBJ2-3; 11 bases fit TRBD2. V was clipped by 6 bases and J by 0 bases; unmatched bases: 8. Per germline, CDR1 SGHAT and CDR2 FQNNGV. The CDR3 has 17 amino acids. The CDR3 sequence: CASSLAGGRSSTDTQYF. DNA of the CDR3: TGTGCCAGCAGTCTAGCGGGGGGACGCTCTAGCACAGATACGCAGTATTTT.

The chain carries TRBV2 and TRBJ2-1, with D maybe TRBD2 (6 bases). The CDR3 runs to 15 residues. V lost 3 bases and J lost 4, with 13 bases in between. Germline V lookup: CDR1 SNHLY, CDR2 FYNNEI. The DNA of the CDR3 is TGTGCCAGCAGTGAGCTCGGGACTGTGTACAATGAGCAGTTCTTC. Amino acid sequence: CASSELGTVYNEQFF.

This clonotype was counted a few times. This rearrangement joins TRBV4-3 to TRBJ1-2; D uncertain. The V end lost 2 bases, the J end lost 4 bases, and 8 bases lay between the germline ends. Germline CDR1 is LGHNA and CDR2 is YSLEER. The CDR3 spans 13 residues. Written as DNA, the CDR3 is TGCGCCAGCAGCCAATGGCAGCTCTATGGCTACACCTTC. It specifies CASSQWQLYGYTF.

This clonotype was detected ten times or more. V and J are TRBV12-3 or TRBV12-4 and TRBJ2-3, with D perhaps assigned TRBD1 or TRBD2 (5 bases each). The CDR3 has 13 residues. Between the trimmed V and J ends, which lost 5 bases and 7 bases, there was a span of 13 bases. CDR3 sequence reads: CASSPLGVNTQYF. CDR3 sequence (DNA): TGTGCCAGCAGTCCGTTGGGGGTAAATACGCAGTATTTT.

Ten or more counts support this clonotype. The chain uses TRBV3-1 and TRBJ2-1; D is undetermined. The germline gives CDR1 LGHDT, CDR2 YNNKEL (reference sequence). Trimming left V 1 base short and J 0 bases short, with 10 bases between. The CDR3 loop spans 16 amino acids. The CDR3 here is CASSQGVTASYNEQFF. CDR3 coding DNA: TGTGCCAGCAGCCAAGGTGTAACAGCCTCCTACAATGAGCAGTTCTTC.

This clonotype was picked up many times. This chain uses TRBV12-5 with TRBJ2-5; D is unclear. Trimming shortened V by 5 bases and J by 0 bases, and 10 bases separated the two germline ends. Germline CDR1 LGHNT, CDR2 FRNRAP. CDR3 length equals 14 residues. CDR3 residues: CASGPNSYQETQYF. The CDR3 DNA follows: TGTGCTAGTGGTCCCAACAGCTACCAAGAGACCCAGTACTTC. Using reference TRBV12-5 and TRBJ2-5 for the parts outside the CDR3, the full variable domain is DARVTQTPRHKVTEMGQEVTMRCQPILGHNTVFWYRQTMMQGLELLAYFRNRAPLDDSGMPKDRFSAEMPDATLATLKIQPSEPRDSAVYFCASGPNSYQETQYFGPGTRLLVL.

This clonotype has at least ten counts. The chain links TRBV15 to TRBJ2-3, with 7 positions matching TRBD1. V was pared by 0 bases and J by 2 bases, with 8 bases of the junction left unmatched. Per the germline V gene, CDR1 is LNHNV and CDR2 is YYDKDF (reference sequence). The CDR3 loop spans 17 amino acids. DNA for the CDR3: TGTGCCACCAGCAGAGATCTTACGACAGGGCTCACAGATACGCAGTATTTT. Amino acids: CATSRDLTTGLTDTQYF. Using reference TRBV15 and TRBJ2-3 for the parts outside the CDR3, the full variable domain is DAMVIQNPRYQVTQFGKPVTLSCSQTLNHNVMYWYQQKSSQAPKLLFHYYDKDFNNEADTPDNFQSRRPNTSFCFLDIRSPGLGDTAMYLCATSRDLTTGLTDTQYFGPGTRLTVL.